This T cell receptor (beta chain) emerged from a study of human T cells and chemical hapten exposure. This clonotype was recorded many times. The time point is: patch test 2, 6 weeks after DPC sensitization. Treatment described: therapeutic diphenylcyclopropenone sensitization with weekly scalp DPC. TCRdb re-analysed the RACE reads in MiXCR, keeping a single row per CDR3 protein. The repertoire consists of 350,000 to 400,000 distinct CDR3 sequences, with more than 5% occurring once and the leading ten covering around 5.6%. Trimming cost V 6 bases and J 1 base, with 9 bases left between them. This CDR3 region has 13 residues.

The material was whole blood, obtained in connection with sensitization to the hapten diphenylcyclopropenone (DPC). The clonotype was recovered from a woman aged 18-29 years with alopecia areata. Some clones in this sample may be carry-over from other donors' samples. This chain connects TRBV12-3 or TRBV12-4 to TRBJ1-1; D ambiguous. CDR3 protein: CASSLLKNTEAFF. CDR3 DNA: TGTGCCAGCAGCTTACTCAAGAACACTGAAGCTTTCTTT.